These 3 T cell receptor beta chains originate from one sample sequenced in a study of regulatory T cells in long-lasting Graves disease (dated by TCRdb to the early 2020s). What this sample's time point label stands for: newly diagnosed GD, antithyroid drugs for less than 3 months. For both TCR sequencing and RNA sequencing, RNA was extracted from PBMCs in TRIzol. Library construction relied on multiplex PCR. Sequencing instrument: Illumina HiSeq 4000. iRepertoire HTBI primers and Arm-PCR amplification of CDR3 regions were used to construct TCR beta libraries. Through fastp at Q25 and MiXCR, TCRdb rebuilt clones from the public reads, retaining in-frame beta chains. Rows are combined by CDR3 protein, so each entry shows the most common genes and DNA. This sample has just over 600,000 distinct CDR3 sequences in its table, and 16% of those were observed once. Together, the top ten hold 15% to 20% of the sample.

In addition, the sample was reused for a study of T cells in Graves' hyperthyroidism and ophthalmopathy.

The sample consisted of peripheral blood mononuclear cells (PBMCs), taken at new diagnosis, from a patient treated with antithyroid drugs. The source is a woman in her twenties or thirties with Graves disease. Donor details come from another sample of the same person, matched by shared clones.

This clonotype was seen at least ten times. The rearrangement joins TRBV11-2 to TRBJ2-7; D unclear. CDR3 size: 12 residues. Germline V gene lookup returns CDR1 SGHAT and CDR2 FQNNGV. Trimming removed 5 bases from V and 5 bases from J, with 10 bases in between. CDR3 sequence: CASSPPANEQYF. The CDR3 nucleotides read TGTGCCAGCAGCCCGCCCGCTAACGAGCAGTACTTC.

The rearrangement joins TRBV19 to TRBJ2-2; D is perhaps TRBD1 (5 bases). The V and J ends lost 4 bases and 1 base respectively, with 7 bases between them. This CDR3 region has 14 residues. The germline CDR1 and CDR2 sequences are LNHDA and SQIVND (reference sequence). This CDR3 reads CASSTQGNTGELFF. The CDR3 DNA sequence: TGTGCCAGTAGTACCCAGGGGAACACCGGGGAGCTGTTTTTT.

V and J are TRBV7-2 and TRBJ1-6; TRBD1 might be the D (6 bases). This CDR3 is 14 amino acids long. V lost 5 bases to trimming and J lost 9 bases, with 14 bases between them. The germline V gene has CDR1 SGHTA and CDR2 FQGNSA. CDR3 sequence: CASSPEVGASPLHF. In DNA form, the CDR3 reads TGTGCCAGCAGCCCCGAGGTGGGGGCTTCACCCCTCCACTTT.